This TCR beta chain is from a study of CD8 T cells in ankylosing spondylitis. TCRdb reprocessed the 5' RACE reads via MiXCR and lists one record per CDR3 protein. Found here are around 90,000 distinct CDR3 sequences, about 27% of them singletons; the top ten hold over 50%. V gave up 1 base and J gave up 11 bases, with 11 bases separating them. The CDR3 consists of 12 residues. CDR1 is SGHVS, CDR2 FQNEAQ, per germline. This clonotype was obtained from a male donor with ankylosing spondylitis or in good health (not recorded which). Specimen: blood, either unsorted or a sorted T cell fraction (not recorded which). The chain uses TRBV7-8 and TRBJ1-1; D is perhaps TRBD1 (5 bases). In DNA form, the CDR3 reads TGTGCCAGCAGCTTAGAGAGGGGAGGCGCTTTCTTT. Its protein is CASSLERGGAFF.